This TCR beta chain was obtained from a study of regulatory T cells in long-lasting Graves disease. The length of the CDR3 is 12 residues. Trimming took off 6 bases at V and 5 bases at J, with 10 bases between the two ends. The germline CDR1 and CDR2 sequences are MGHDK and SYGVNS. Time point given: persistent/refractory GD, antithyroid drugs over 5 years with positive TRAb. With RNA extracted from PBMCs as input, the TCR library was made. iRepertoire HTBI primers and Arm-PCR of CDR3 regions built TCR beta libraries. TCRdb ran MiXCR on the multiplex PCR reads and lists one entry per CDR3 protein. The data contain under 500,000 distinct CDR3 sequences, 20% to 25% of them singletons.

V usage is TRBV25-1 and J usage is TRBJ1-1; D uncertain. The TCR originated in a female donor with Graves disease. Sequenced material: peripheral blood mononuclear cells (PBMCs), taken when the disease was refractory, from a patient treated with antithyroid drugs. CDR3 coding DNA: TGTGCCAGCAGCACCGCGAGGACTGAAGCTTTCTTT. This gives the protein CASSTARTEAFF. Combining the CDR3 with reference TRBV25-1 and TRBJ1-1 gives the whole variable domain EADIYQTPRYLVIGTGKKITLECSQTMGHDKMYWYQQDPGMELHLIHYSYGVNSTEKGDLSSESTVSRIRTEHFPLTLESARPSHTSQYLCASSTARTEAFFGQGTRLTVV.